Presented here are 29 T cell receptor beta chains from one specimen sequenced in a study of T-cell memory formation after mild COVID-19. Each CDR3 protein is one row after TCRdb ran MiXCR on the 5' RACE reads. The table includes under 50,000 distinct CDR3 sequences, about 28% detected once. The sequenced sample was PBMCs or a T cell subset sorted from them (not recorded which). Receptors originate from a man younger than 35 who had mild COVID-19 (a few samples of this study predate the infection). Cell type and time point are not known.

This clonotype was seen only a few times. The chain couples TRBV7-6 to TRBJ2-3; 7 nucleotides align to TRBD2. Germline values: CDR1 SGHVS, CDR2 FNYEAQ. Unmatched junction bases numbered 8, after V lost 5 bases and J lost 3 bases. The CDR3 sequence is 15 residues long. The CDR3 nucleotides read TGTGCCAGCAGCCGTCGGACTAGTGGGACAGATACGCAGTATTTT. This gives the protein CASSRRTSGTDTQYF.

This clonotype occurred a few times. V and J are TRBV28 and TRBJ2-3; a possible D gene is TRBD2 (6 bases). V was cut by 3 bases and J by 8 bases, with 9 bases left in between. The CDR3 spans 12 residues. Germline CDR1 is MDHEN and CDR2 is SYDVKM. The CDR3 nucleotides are TGTGCCAGCAGTTTGGGGGGTCCTACGCAGTATTTT. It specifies CASSLGGPTQYF. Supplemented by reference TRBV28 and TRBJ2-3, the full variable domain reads DVKVTQSSRYLVKRTGEKVFLECVQDMDHENMFWYRQDPGLGLRLIYFSYDVKMKEKGDIPEGYSVSREKKERFSLILESASTNQTSMYLCASSLGGPTQYFGPGTRLTVL.

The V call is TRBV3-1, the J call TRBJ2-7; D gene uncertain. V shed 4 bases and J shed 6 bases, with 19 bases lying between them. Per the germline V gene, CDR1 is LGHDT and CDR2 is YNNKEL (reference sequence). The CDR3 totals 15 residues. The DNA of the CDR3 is TGTGCCAGCAGCCCCCGGGCTGGTGGTGTAGTCGAGCAGTACTTC. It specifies CASSPRAGGVVEQYF.

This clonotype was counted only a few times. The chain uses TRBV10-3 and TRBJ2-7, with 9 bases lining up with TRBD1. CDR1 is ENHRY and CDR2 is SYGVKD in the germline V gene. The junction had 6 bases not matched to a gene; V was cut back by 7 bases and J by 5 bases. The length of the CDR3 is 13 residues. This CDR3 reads CAITPDRGNEQYF. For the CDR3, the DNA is TGTGCCATCACCCCTGACAGGGGGAACGAGCAGTACTTC.

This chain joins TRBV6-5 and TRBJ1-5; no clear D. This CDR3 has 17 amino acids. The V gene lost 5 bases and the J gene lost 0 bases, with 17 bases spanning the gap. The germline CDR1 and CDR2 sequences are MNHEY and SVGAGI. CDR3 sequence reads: CASSPRMGSYSNQPQHF. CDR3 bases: TGTGCCAGCAGTCCCCGGATGGGGAGCTATAGCAATCAGCCCCAGCATTTT.

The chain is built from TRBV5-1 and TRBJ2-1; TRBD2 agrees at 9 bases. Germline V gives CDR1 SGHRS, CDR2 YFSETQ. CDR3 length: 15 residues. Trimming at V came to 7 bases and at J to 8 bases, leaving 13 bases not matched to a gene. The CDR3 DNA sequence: TGCGCCAGCGGGAGGGTTGGGACTAGCCGTGATGAGCAGTTCTTC. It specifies CASGRVGTSRDEQFF. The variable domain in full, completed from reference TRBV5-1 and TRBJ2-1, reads KAGVTQTPRYLIKTRGQQVTLSCSPISGHRSVSWYQQTPGQGLQFLFEYFSETQRNKGNFPGRFSGRQFSNSRSEMNVSTLELGDSALYLCASGRVGTSRDEQFFGPGTRLTVL.

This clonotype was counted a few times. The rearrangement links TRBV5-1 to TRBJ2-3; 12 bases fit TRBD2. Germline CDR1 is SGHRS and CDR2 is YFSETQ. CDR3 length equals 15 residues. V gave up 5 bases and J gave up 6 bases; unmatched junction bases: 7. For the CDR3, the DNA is TGCGCCAGCAGAACTAGCGGGGGGCGTTTGGATACGCAGTATTTT. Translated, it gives CASRTSGGRLDTQYF. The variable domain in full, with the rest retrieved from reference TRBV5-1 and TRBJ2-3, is KAGVTQTPRYLIKTRGQQVTLSCSPISGHRSVSWYQQTPGQGLQFLFEYFSETQRNKGNFPGRFSGRQFSNSRSEMNVSTLELGDSALYLCASRTSGGRLDTQYFGPGTRLTVL.

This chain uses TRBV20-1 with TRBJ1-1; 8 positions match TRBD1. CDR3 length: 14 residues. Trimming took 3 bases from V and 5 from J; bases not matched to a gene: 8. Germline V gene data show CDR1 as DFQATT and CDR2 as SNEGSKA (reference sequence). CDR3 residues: CSARVRQGRTEAFF. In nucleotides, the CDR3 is TGCAGTGCTAGGGTGAGACAGGGGAGGACTGAAGCTTTCTTT.

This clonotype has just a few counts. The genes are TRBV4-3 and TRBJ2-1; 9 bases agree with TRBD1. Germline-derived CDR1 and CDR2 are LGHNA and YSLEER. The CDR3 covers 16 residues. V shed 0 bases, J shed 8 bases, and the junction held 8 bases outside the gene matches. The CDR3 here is CASSQDSGQGWDEQFF. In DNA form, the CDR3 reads TGCGCCAGCAGCCAAGATTCGGGACAGGGTTGGGATGAGCAGTTCTTC.

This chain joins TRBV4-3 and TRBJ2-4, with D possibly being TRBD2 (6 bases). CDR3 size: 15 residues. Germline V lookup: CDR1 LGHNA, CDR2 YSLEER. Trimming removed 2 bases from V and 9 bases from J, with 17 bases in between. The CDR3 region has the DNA TGCGCCAGCAGCCAATTGACGGGCGGGGCGGGCATTCAGTACTTC. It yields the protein CASSQLTGGAGIQYF.

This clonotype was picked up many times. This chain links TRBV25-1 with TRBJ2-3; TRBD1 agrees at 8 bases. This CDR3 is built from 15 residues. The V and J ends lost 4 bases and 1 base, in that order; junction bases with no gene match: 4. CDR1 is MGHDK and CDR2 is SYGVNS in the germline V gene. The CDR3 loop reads CASSARGRGTDTQYF. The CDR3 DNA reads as TGTGCCAGCAGTGCCAGGGGGCGAGGCACAGATACGCAGTATTTT.

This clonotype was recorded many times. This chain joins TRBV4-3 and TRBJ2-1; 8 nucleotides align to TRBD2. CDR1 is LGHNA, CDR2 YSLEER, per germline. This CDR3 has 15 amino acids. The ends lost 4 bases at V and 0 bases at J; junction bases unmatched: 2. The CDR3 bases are TGCGCCAGCAGCCCCGGGACTAGCTCCTACAATGAGCAGTTCTTC. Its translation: CASSPGTSSYNEQFF.

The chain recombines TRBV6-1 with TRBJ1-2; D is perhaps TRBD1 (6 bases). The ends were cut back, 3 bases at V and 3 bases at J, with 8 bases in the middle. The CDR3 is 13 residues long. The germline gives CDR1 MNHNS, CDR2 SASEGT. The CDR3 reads CASSDQGYYGYTF. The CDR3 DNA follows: TGTGCCAGCAGTGATCAGGGGTACTATGGCTACACCTTC.

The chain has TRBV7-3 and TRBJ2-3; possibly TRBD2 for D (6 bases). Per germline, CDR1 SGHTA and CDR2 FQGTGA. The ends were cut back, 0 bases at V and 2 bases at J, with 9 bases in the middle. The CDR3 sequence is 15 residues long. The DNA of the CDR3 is TGTGCCAGCAGCTTAACGGGACTTACCACAGATACGCAGTATTTT. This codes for CASSLTGLTTDTQYF. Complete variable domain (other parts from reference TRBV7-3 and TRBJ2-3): GAGVSQTPSNKVTEKGKYVELRCDPISGHTALYWYRQSLGQGPEFLIYFQGTGAADDSGLPNDRFFAVRPEGSVSTLKIQRTERGDSAVYLCASSLTGLTTDTQYFGPGTRLTVL.

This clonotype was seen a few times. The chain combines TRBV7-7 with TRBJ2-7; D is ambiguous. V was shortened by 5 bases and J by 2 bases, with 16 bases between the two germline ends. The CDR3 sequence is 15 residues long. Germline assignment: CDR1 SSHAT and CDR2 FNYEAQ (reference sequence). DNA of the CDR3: TGTGCCAGCAGCCCTCATCTTGCCAGGCCCTACGAGCAGTACTTC. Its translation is CASSPHLARPYEQYF.

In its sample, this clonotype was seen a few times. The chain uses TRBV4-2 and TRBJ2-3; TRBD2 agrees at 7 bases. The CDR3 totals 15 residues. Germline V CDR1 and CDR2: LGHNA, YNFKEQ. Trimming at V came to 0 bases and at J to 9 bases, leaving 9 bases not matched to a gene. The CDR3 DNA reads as TGTGCCAGCAGCCAAGATTGGAGGGAGGGAGACACGCAGTATTTT. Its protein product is CASSQDWREGDTQYF.

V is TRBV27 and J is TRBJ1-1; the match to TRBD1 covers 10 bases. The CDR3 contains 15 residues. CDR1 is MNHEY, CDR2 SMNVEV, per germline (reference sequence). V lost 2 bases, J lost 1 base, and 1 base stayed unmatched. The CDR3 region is CASSLGTGANTEAFF. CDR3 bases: TGTGCCAGCAGTTTAGGGACAGGGGCGAACACTGAAGCTTTCTTT.

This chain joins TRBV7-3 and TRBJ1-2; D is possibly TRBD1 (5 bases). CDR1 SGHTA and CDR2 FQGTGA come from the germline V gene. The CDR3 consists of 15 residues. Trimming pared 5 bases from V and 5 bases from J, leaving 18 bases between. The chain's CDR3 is CASSLVGGAGYGYTF. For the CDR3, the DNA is TGTGCCAGCAGCCTTGTTGGTGGGGCAGGGTATGGCTACACCTTC.

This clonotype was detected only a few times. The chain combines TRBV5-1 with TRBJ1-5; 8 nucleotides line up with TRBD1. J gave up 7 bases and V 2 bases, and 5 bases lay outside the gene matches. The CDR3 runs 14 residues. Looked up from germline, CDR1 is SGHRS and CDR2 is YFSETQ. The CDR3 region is CASSLGQGRQPQHF. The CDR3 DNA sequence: TGCGCCAGCAGCTTAGGACAGGGACGACAGCCCCAGCATTTT.

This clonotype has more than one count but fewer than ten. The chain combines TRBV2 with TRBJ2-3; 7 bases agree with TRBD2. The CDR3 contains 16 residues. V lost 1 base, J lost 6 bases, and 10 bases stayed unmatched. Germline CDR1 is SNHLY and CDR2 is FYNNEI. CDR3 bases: TGTGCCAGCAGTGAAGACGGCCTAGCGGCGGGGGATACGCAGTATTTT. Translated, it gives CASSEDGLAAGDTQYF.

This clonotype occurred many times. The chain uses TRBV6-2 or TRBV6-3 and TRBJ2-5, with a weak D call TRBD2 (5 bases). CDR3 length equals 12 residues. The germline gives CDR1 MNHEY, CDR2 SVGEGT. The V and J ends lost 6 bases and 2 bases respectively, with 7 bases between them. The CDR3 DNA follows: TGTGCCAGCAGCCCGGGGCAAGAGACCCAGTACTTC. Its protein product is CASSPGQETQYF.

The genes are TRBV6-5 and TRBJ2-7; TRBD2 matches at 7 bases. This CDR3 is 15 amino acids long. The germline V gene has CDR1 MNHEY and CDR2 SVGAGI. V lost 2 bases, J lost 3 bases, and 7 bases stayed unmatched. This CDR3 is CASSYGSGGNYEQYF. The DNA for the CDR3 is TGTGCCAGCAGTTACGGCTCCGGGGGGAACTACGAGCAGTACTTC.

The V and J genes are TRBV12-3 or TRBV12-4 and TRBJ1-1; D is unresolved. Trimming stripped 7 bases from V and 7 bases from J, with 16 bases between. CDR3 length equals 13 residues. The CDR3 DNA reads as TGTGCCAGCACCCCCCTCCCGGGCGATGAAGCTTTCTTT. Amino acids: CASTPLPGDEAFF.

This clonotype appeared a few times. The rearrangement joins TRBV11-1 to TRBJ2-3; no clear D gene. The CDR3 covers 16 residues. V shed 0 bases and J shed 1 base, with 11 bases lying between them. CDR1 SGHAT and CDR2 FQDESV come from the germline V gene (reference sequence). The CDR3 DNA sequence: TGTGCCAGCAGCTTAGCGGGTGATTACGGCACAGATACGCAGTATTTT. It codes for CASSLAGDYGTDTQYF.

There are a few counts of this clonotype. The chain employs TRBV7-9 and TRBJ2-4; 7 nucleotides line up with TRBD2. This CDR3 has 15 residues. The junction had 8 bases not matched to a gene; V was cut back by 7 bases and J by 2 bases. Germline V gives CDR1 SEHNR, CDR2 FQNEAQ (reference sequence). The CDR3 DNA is TGTGCCAGCATGGGCCAGCGGGGTACCAAAAACATTCAGTACTTC. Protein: CASMGQRGTKNIQYF. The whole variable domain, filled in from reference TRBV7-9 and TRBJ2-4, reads DTGVSQNPRHKITKRGQNVTFRCDPISEHNRLYWYRQTLGQGPEFLTYFQNEAQLEKSRLLSDRFSAERPKGSFSTLEIQRTEQGDSAMYLCASMGQRGTKNIQYFGAGTRLSVL.

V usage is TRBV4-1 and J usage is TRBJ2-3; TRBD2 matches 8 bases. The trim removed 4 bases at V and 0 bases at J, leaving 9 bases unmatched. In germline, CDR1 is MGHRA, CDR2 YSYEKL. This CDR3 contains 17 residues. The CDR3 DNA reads TGCGCCAGCAGCCGGAGCTCCGGGGGGGCTAGCACAGATACGCAGTATTTT. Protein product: CASSRSSGGASTDTQYF.

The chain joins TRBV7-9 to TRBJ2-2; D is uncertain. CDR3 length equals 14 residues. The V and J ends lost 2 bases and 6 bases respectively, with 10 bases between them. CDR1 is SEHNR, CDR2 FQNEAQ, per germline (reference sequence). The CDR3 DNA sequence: TGTGCCAGCAGCTTACTTCCGGGTCCCGGGGAGCTGTTTTTT. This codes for CASSLLPGPGELFF.

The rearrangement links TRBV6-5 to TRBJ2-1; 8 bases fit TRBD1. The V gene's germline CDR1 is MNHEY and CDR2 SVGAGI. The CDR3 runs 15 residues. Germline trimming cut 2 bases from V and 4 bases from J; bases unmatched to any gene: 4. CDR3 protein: CASSYIQGAYNEQFF. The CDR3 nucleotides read TGTGCCAGCAGTTACATTCAGGGGGCTTACAATGAGCAGTTCTTC.

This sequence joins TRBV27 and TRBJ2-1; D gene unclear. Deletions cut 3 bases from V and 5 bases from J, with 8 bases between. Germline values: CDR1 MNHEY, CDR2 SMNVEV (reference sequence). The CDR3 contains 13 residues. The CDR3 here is CASSLLENNEQFF. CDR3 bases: TGTGCCAGCAGTTTGTTAGAGAACAATGAGCAGTTCTTC.